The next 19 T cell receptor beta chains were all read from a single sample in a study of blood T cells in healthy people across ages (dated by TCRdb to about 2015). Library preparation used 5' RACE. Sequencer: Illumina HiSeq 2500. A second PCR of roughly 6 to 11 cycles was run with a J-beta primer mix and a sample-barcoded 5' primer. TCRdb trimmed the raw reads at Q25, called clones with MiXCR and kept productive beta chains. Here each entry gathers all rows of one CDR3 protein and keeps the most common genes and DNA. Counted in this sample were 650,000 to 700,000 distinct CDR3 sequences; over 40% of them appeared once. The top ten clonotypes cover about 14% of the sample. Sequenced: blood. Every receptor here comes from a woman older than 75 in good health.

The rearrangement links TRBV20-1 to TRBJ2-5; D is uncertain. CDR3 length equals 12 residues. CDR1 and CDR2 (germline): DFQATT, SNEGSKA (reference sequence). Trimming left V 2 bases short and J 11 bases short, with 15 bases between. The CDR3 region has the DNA TGCAGTGCTAGATCCTGGCGTCTAATACAGTACTTC. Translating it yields CSARSWRLIQYF.

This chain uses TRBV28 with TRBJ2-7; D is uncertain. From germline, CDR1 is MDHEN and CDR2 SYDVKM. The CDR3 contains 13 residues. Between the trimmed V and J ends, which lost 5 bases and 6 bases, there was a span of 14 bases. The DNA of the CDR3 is TGTGCCAGCAGTGCCCCGCCATGGAGCGAGCAGTACTTC. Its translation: CASSAPPWSEQYF. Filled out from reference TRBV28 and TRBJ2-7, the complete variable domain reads DVKVTQSSRYLVKRTGEKVFLECVQDMDHENMFWYRQDPGLGLRLIYFSYDVKMKEKGDIPEGYSVSREKKERFSLILESASTNQTSMYLCASSAPPWSEQYFGPGTRLTVT.

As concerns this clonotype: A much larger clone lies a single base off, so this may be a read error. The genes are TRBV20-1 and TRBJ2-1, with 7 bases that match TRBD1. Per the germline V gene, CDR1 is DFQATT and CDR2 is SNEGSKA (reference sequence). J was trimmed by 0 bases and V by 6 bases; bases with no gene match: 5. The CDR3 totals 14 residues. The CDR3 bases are TGCAGTGCACCCAGACAGGGCTCCTACAATGAGCAGTTCTTC. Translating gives CSAPRQGSYNEQFF.

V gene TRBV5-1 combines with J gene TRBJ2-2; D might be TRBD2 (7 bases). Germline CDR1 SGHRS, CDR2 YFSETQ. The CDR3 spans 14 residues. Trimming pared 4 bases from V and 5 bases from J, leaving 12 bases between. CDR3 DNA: TGCGCCAGCAGCCGAGGGGGGGAAACCGGGGAGCTGTTTTTT. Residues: CASSRGGETGELFF.

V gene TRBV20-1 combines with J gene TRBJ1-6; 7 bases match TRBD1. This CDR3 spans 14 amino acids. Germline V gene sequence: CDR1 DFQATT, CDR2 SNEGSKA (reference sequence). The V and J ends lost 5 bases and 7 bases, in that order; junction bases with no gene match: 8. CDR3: CSALFGDSNSPLHF. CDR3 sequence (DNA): TGCAGTGCTCTATTTGGGGACAGCAATTCACCCCTCCACTTT.

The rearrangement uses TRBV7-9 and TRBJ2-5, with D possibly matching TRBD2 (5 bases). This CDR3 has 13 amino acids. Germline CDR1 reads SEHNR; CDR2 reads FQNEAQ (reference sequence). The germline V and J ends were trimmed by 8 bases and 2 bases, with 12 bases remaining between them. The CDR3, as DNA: TGTGCCAGCGCCCCGCGGGCTCAAGAGACCCAGTACTTC. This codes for CASAPRAQETQYF.

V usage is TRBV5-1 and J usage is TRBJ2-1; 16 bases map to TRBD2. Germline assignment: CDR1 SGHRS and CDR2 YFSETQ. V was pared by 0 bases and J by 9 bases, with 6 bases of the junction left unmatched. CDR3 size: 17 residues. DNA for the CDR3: TGCGCCAGCAGCTTGGTAGGGACTAGCGGGGGGGCCGGTGAGCAGTTCTTC. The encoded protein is CASSLVGTSGGAGEQFF.

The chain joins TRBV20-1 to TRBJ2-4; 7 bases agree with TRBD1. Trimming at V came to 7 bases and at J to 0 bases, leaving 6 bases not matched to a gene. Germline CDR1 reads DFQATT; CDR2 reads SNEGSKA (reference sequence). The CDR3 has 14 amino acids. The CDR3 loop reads CSGQGELAKNIQYF. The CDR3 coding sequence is TGCAGTGGGCAGGGGGAGCTAGCCAAAAACATTCAGTACTTC.

In DNA form, the CDR3 reads TGTGCCAGCAGCCTGGACAGATCAGCAACTAATGAAAAACTGTTTTTT. It yields the protein CASSLDRSATNEKLFF. The rearrangement links TRBV5-5 to TRBJ1-4; maybe TRBD1 (6 bases). The CDR3 runs to 16 residues. Germline CDR1 reads SGHKS; CDR2 reads YYEKEE (reference sequence). V gave up 4 bases and J gave up 0 bases, with 13 bases separating them.

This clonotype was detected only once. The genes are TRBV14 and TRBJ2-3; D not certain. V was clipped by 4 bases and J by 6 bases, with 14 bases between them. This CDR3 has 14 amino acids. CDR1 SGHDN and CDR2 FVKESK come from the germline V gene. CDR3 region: CASSPSIILDTQYF. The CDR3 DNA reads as TGTGCCAGCAGCCCAAGTATAATCCTGGATACGCAGTATTTT.

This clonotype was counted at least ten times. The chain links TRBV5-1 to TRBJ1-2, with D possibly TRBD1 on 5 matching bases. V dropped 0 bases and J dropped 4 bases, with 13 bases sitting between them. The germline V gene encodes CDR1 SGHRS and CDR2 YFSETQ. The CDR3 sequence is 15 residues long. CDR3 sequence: CASSLAARAVYGYTF. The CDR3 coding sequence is TGCGCCAGCAGCTTGGCCGCCAGGGCCGTCTATGGCTACACCTTC.

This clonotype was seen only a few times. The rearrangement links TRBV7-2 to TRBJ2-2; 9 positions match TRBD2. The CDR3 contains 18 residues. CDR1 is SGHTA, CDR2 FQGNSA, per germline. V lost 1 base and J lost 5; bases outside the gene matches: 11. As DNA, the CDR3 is TGTGCCAGCAGCTTAGTCCCCTTAGCGGGGGTCTCAACCGGGGAGCTGTTTTTT. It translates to CASSLVPLAGVSTGELFF.

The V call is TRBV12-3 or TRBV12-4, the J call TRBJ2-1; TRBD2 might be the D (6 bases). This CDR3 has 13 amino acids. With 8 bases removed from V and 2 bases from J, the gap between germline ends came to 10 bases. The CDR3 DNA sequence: TGTGCCAGCTTAGCGGCCCCCTACAATGAGCAGTTCTTC. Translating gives CASLAAPYNEQFF.

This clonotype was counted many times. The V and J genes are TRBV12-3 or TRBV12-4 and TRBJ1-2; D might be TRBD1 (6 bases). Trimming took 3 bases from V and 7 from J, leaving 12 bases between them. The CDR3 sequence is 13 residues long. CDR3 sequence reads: CASSFKGGAGYTF. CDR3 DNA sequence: TGTGCCAGCAGTTTTAAGGGGGGCGCTGGCTACACCTTC.

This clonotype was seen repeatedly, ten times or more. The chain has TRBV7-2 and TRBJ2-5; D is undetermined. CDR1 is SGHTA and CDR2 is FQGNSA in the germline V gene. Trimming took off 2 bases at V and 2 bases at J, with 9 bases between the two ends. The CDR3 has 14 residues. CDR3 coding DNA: TGTGCCAGCAGCTTAAACGGAAGACAAGAGACCCAGTACTTC. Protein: CASSLNGRQETQYF.

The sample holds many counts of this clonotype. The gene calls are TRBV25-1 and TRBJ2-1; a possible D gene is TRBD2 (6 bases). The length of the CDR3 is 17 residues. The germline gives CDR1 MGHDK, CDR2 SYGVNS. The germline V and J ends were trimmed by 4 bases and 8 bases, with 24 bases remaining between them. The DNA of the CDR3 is TGTGCCAGCAGTGGAGAAACCGGGACTCCCCCCTGCTATGAGCAGTTCTTC. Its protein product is CASSGETGTPPCYEQFF.

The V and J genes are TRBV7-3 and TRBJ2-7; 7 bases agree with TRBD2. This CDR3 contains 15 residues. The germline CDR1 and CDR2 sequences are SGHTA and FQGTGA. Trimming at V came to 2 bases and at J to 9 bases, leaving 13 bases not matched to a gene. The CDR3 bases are TGTGCCAGCAGCTTATTCCCTAGCGGACCCTCGGGGCAGTACTTC. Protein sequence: CASSLFPSGPSGQYF.

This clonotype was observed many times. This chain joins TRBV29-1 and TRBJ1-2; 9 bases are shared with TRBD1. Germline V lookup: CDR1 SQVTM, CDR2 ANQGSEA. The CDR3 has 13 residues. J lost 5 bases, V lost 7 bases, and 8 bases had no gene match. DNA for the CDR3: TGCAGCGCCGGGACAGGGCTGGGGTATGGCTACACCTTC. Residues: CSAGTGLGYGYTF.

The CDR3: CASSDTPISYEQYF. The CDR3 nucleotides are TGTGCCAGCAGTGACACACCGATCTCCTACGAGCAGTACTTC. The chain uses TRBV25-1 and TRBJ2-7; no clear D gene. The CDR3 loop spans 14 amino acids. V was cut by 3 bases and J by 0 bases, with 9 bases left in between. CDR1 and CDR2 (germline): MGHDK, SYGVNS.